This T cell receptor beta chain emerged from a study of blood T cell repertoires in COVID-19. About the research overall: Acute and convalescent COVID-19 specimens originated in the United States, Italy and Spain. Nucleic acid was either cDNA or gDNA, and it came from T cells, B-cell-depleted T cells, or PBMCs.

With V trimmed by 2 bases and J by 0 bases, 8 bases remained unmatched. The CDR3 is made up of 18 amino acids. The germline V gene encodes CDR1 KGHDR and CDR2 SFDVKD. Per the study methods: Estimates of nucleated cell counts were drawn from the amplification of reference gene primers. TCRdb's copy holds only in-frame clones and misses some; the assay was immunoSEQ multiplex PCR. That table supplies the V and J calls and clone size; D and trimming were determined from the DNA. The table lists 150,000 or so clones, roughly 80% of them singletons. Sequenced input: peripheral blood. The source is a woman between 50 and 59 years old with active or convalescent COVID-19. The chain carries TRBV24-1 and TRBJ2-1; 8 bases align to TRBD2. Written as DNA, the CDR3 is TGTGCCACCAGTGATTCAGGGGCGGGAGGTCGCTCCTACAATGAGCAGTTCTTC. Translation: CATSDSGAGGRSYNEQFF.